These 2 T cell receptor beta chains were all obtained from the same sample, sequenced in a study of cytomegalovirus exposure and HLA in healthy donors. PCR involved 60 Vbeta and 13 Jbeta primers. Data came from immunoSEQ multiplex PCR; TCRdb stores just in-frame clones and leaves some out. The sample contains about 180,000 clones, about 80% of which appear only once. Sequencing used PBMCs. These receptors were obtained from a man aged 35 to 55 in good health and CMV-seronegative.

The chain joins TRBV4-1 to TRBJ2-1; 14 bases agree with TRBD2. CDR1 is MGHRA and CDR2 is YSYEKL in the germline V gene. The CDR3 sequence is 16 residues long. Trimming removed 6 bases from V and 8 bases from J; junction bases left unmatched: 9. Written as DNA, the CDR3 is TGCGCCAGCAGGGCAATGGGACTAGCGGGAGTGGATGAGCAGTTCTTC. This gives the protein CASRAMGLAGVDEQFF.

This CDR3 is CASSFGGANQPQHF. The DNA for the CDR3 is TGTGCCAGCAGCTTCGGGGGGGCAAATCAGCCCCAGCATTTT. The genes are TRBV27 and TRBJ1-5; D possibly corresponds to TRBD1 (6 bases). The CDR3 is 14 residues long. The ends were cut back, 6 bases at V and 4 bases at J, with 13 bases in the middle. The V gene's germline CDR1 is MNHEY and CDR2 SMNVEV (reference sequence).